This T cell receptor beta chain was sequenced for a study of blood T cells in healthy people across ages. Broader study findings: With age, beta diversity per million T cells declined roughly linearly, significantly by about 40.

A second PCR of 7 to 11 cycles used a sample-barcoded 5' primer and a J-beta primer mix. TCRdb used MiXCR to reprocess the 5' RACE reads, holding one entry per CDR3 protein. Of about 1.7 million distinct CDR3 sequences listed, roughly 27% were seen once; the top ten hold roughly 8%. Germline V gene data show CDR1 as SQVTM and CDR2 as ANQGSEA. Deletions cut 3 bases from V and 15 bases from J, with 9 bases between. The CDR3 runs to 9 residues. To note about this clonotype: Its antigen is unknown.

The chain uses TRBV29-1 and TRBJ2-1; unclear D gene. The clonotype originates from a woman in her thirties in good health. The sequencing input was blood. The CDR3 is CSVDDVPFF. The CDR3 region has the DNA TGCAGCGTTGACGATGTCCCGTTCTTC.